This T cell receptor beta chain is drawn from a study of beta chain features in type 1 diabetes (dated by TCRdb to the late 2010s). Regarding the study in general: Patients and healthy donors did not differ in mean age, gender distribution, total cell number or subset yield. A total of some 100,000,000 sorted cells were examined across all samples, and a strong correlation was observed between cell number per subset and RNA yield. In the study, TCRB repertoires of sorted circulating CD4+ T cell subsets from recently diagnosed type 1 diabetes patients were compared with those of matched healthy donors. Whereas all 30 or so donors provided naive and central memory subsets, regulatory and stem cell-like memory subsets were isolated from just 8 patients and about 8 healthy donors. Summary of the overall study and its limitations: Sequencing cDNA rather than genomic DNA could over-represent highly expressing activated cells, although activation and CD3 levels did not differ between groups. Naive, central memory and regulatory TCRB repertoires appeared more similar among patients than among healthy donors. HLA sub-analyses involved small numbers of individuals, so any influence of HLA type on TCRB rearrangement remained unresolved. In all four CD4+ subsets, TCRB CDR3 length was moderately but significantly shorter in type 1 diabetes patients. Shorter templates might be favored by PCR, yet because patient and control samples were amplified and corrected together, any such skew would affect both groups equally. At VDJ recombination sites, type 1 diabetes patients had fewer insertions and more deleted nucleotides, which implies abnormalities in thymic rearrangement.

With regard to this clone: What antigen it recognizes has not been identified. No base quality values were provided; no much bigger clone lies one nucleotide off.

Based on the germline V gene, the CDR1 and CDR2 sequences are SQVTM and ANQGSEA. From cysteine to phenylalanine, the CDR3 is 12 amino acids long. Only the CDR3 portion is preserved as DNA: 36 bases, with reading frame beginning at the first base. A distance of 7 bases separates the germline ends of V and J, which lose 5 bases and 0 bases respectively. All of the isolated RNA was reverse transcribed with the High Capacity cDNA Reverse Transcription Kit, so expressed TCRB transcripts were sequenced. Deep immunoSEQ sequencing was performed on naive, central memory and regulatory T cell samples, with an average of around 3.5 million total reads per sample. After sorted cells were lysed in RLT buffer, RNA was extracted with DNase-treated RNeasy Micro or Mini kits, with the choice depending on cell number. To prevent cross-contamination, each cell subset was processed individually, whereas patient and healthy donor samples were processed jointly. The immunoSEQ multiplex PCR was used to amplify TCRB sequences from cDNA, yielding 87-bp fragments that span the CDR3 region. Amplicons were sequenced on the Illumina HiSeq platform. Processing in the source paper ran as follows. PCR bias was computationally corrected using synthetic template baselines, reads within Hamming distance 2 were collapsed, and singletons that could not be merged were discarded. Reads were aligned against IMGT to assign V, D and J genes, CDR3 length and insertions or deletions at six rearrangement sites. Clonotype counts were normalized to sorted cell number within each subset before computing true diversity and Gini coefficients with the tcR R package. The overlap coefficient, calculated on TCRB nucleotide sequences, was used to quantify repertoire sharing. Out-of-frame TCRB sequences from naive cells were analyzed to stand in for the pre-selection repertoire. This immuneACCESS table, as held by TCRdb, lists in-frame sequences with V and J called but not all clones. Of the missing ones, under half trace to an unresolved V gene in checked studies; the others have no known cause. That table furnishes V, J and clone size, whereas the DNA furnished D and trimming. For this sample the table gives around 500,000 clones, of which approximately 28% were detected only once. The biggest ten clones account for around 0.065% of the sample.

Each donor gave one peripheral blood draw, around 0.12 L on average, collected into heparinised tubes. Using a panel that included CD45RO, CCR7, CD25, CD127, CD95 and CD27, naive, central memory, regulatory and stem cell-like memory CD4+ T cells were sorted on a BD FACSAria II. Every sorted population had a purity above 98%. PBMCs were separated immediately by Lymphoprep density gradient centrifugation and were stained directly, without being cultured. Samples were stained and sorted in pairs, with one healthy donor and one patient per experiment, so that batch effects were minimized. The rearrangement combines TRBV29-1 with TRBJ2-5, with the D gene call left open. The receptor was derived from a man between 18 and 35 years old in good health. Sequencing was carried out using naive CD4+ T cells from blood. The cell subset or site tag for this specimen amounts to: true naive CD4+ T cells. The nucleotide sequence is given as TGCAGCGTTACTCGGCACCAAGAGACCCAGTACTTC. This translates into CSVTRHQETQYF. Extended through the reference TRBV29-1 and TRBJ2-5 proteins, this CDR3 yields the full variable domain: SAVISQKPSRDICQRGTSLTIQCQVDSQVTMMFWYRQQPGQSLTLIATANQGSEATYESGFVIDKFPISRPNLTFSTLTVSNMSPEDSSIYLCSVTRHQETQYFGPGTRLLVL.